This T cell receptor (beta chain) is from a study of long-term antiretroviral therapy in people with HIV. Survey-level immunoSEQ v3.0 assays were run. The repertoire was sequenced with immunoSEQ multiplex PCR; TCRdb's copy has only in-frame clones and lacks some. This sample has about 17,000 clones, with 79% found just once. Germline lookup yields CDR1 ENHRY and CDR2 SYGVKD. This CDR3 has 17 amino acids. The ends were cut back, 6 bases at V and 7 bases at J, with 27 bases in the middle. This rearrangement joins TRBV10-3 to TRBJ1-2; D possibly corresponds to TRBD1 (5 bases). The receptor was derived from a man aged 30 to 39 with HIV. Here the sequenced sample was unsorted PBMCs, taken at the start of antiretroviral therapy. CDR3 sequence: CAISLYQGGGRVPGYTF. The CDR3 region has the DNA TGTGCCATCAGCCTATACCAAGGCGGCGGCAGGGTTCCTGGCTACACCTTC.